This record concerns one TCR beta chain sequence. Its antigen remains unknown. Profiling relied on immunoSEQ multiplex PCR, and the TCRdb table lists in-frame clones only, not all of them. The sample lists about 1,200 clones, more than 35% occurring once. This record belongs to a study of chemoradiotherapy in HPV16-positive cancers. General study findings and limits: Better recurrence-free survival went with HPV-responsive T-cell expansion in HPV16-positive patients. During treatment, candidate HPV-specific clones and E7-related motifs expanded in tumor.

Repertoires were sampled repeatedly during chemoradiotherapy. The CDR3 spans 17 residues. V shed 4 bases and J shed 0 bases, with 19 bases lying between them. Germline CDR1 reads ENHRY; CDR2 reads SYGVKD. The V and J genes are TRBV10-3 and TRBJ2-7, with D tentatively TRBD2 (5 bases). Sampling was conducted from a patient who underwent chemoradiotherapy. The source is a human donor with HPV-associated anogenital cancer. CDR3 DNA sequence: TGTGCCATCAGTGCGGCGGTAGGGCGGGCCAGCTCCTACGAGCAGTACTTC. It encodes CAISAAVGRASSYEQYF.